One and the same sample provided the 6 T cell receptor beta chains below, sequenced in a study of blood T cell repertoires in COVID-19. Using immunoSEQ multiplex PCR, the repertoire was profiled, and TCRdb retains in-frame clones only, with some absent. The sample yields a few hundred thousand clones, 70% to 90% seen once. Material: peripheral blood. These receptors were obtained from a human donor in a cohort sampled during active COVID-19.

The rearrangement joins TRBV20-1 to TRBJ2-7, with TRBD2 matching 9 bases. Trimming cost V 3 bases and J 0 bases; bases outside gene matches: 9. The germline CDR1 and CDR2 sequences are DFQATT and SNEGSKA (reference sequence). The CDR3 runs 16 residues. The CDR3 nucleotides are TGCAGTGCTAGTCGTGAGCGGGAGGTAAGCTCCTACGAGCAGTACTTC. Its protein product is CSASREREVSSYEQYF.

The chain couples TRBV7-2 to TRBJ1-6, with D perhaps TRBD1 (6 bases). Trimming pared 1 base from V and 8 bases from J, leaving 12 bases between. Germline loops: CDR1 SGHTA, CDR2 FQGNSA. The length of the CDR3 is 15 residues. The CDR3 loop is CASSLDRGGDSPLHF. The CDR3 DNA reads TGTGCCAGCAGCTTAGATCGCGGGGGCGATTCACCCCTCCACTTT.

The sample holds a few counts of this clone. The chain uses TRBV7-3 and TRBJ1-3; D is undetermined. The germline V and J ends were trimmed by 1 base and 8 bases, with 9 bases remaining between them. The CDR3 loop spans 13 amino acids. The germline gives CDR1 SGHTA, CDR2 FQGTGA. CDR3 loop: CASSLMEGDTIYF. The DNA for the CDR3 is TGTGCCAGCAGCTTAATGGAGGGTGACACCATATATTTT.

CDR3 nucleotide sequence: TGTGCCAGCAGTTTAGCGCGGGGTTCACCCCTCCACTTT. Residues: CASSLARGSPLHF. This sequence joins TRBV12-3 or TRBV12-4 and TRBJ1-6; D is unclear. V dropped 0 bases and J dropped 9 bases, with 6 bases sitting between them. This CDR3 contains 13 residues.

CDR3 coding DNA: TGTGCCAGTAGTCCCCGGGACAGGGGTATGGATGAGCAGTTCTTC. Amino acid sequence: CASSPRDRGMDEQFF. V usage is TRBV19 and J usage is TRBJ2-1; 10 bases match TRBD1. The trim removed 5 bases at V and 8 bases at J, leaving 9 bases unmatched. The CDR3 runs to 15 residues. The germline V gene has CDR1 LNHDA and CDR2 SQIVND (reference sequence).

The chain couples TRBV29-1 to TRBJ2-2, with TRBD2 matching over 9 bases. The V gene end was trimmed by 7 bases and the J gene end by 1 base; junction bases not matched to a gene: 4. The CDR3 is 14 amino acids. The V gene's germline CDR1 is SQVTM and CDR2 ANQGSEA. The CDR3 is CSAAGGGNTGELFF. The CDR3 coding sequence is TGCAGCGCAGCGGGAGGCGGGAACACCGGGGAGCTGTTTTTT.